Reported below is one TCR beta chain. Researchers ran the PCR with 60 Vbeta and 13 Jbeta primers. Method: immunoSEQ multiplex PCR; TCRdb's copy keeps in-frame clones and lacks some. The sample carries about 110,000 clones, more than 60% recorded once. The germline V gene encodes CDR1 LNHDA and CDR2 SQIVND (reference sequence). Trimming took 10 bases from V and 7 from J, leaving 25 bases between them. The CDR3 covers 15 residues. This record belongs to a study of cytomegalovirus exposure and HLA in healthy donors. The chain links TRBV19 to TRBJ1-1, with unresolved D. Sequenced input: PBMCs. This clonotype was obtained from a female donor in good health and CMV-seropositive. The CDR3 spells CATPLRTRERVEAFF. CDR3 in DNA: TGTGCCACCCCCCTCCGTACGAGGGAGAGGGTTGAAGCTTTCTTT.